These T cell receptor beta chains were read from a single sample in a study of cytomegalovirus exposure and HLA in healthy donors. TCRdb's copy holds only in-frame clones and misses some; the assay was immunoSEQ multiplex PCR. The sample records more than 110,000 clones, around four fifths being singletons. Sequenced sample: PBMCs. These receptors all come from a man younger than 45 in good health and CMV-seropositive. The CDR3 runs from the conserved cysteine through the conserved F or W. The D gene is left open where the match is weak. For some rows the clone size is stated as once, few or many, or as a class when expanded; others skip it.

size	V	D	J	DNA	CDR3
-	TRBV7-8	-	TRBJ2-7	TGTGCCAGCAGCCGCGCACAGGGCTACGAGCAGTACTTC	CASSRAQGYEQYF
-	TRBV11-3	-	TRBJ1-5	TGTGCCAGCAGCCTAATAAGGGGCGATCAGCCCCAGCATTTT	CASSLIRGDQPQHF
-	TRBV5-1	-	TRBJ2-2	TGCGCCAGCAGCTTGGCTCTATCCGGGGAGCTGTTTTTT	CASSLALSGELFF
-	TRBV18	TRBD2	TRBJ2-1	TGTGCCAGCTCTCCCGGAAGCGGGAGGATAAATGAGCAGTTCTTC	CASSPGSGRINEQFF
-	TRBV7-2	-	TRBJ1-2	TGTGCCAGCAGCCCCGGAGGCCGGCAAGCTAACTATGGCTACACCTTC	CASSPGGRQANYGYTF
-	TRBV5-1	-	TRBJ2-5	TGCGCCAGCAGCTTGGGCCCCCTAGGAGAGACCCAGTACTTC	CASSLGPLGETQYF
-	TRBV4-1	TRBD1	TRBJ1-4	TGCGCCAGCAGCCAGGGGACAGCTACAACTAATGAAAAACTGTTTTTT	CASSQGTATTNEKLFF
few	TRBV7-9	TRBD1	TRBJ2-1	TGTGCCAGCAGCTTTCTTGGGACAGGGAACAGGAATGAGCAGTTCTTC	CASSFLGTGNRNEQFF
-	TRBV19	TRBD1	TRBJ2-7	TGTGCCAGTAGTATAGGGACAGGGGCCTACGAGCAGTACTTC	CASSIGTGAYEQYF
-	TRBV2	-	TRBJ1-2	TGTGCCAGCAGTGTTCGGGGGGACTATGGCTACACCTTC	CASSVRGDYGYTF
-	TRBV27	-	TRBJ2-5	TGTGCCAGCAGTCCCCCCCGGGGTAAAGGTAGGCAAGAGACCCAGTACTTC	CASSPPRGKGRQETQYF
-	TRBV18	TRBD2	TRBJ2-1	TGTGCCAGCTCACCAACTAGCGGGGGGGCCTACAATGAGCAGTTCTTC	CASSPTSGGAYNEQFF
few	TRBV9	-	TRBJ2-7	TGTGCCAGCAGCCCTCGTGGGGCTACCGGAGACTACGAGCAGTACTTC	CASSPRGATGDYEQYF
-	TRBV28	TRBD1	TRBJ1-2	TGTGCCAGCAGTTTAGGGGGACAGTTCTATGGCTACACCTTC	CASSLGGQFYGYTF
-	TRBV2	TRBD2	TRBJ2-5	TGTGCCAGCGCTCGGCGTGAAGGGAGGGGAGAGACCCAGTACTTC	CASARREGRGETQYF
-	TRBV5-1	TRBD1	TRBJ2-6	TGCGCCAGCCAGGGTACAGGGGGTGGTGGGGCCAACGTCCTGACTTTC	CASQGTGGGGANVLTF
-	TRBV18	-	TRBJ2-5	TGTGCCAGCTCACAAAACCGGGGGAGCAATCGAGAGACCCAGTACTTC	CASSQNRGSNRETQYF
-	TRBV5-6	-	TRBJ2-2	TGTGCCAGCAGCTTCGTAACCGGGGAGCTGTTTTTT	CASSFVTGELFF
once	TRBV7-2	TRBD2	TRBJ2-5	TGTGCCAGCAGCTCCTCTAGCGGGGTCGGGACCCAGTACTTC	CASSSSSGVGTQYF
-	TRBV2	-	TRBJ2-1	TGTGCCACCCGAAAGGGGGACGGATCCTACAATGAGCAGTTCTTC	CATRKGDGSYNEQFF
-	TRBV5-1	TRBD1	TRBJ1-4	TGCGCCAGCAGCTTGTTTGACCGGGACAGTGAAAAACTGTTTTTT	CASSLFDRDSEKLFF
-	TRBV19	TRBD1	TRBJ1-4	TGTGCCAGTAGTATAGGCGGGACAGGGAGTGAAAAACTGTTTTTT	CASSIGGTGSEKLFF